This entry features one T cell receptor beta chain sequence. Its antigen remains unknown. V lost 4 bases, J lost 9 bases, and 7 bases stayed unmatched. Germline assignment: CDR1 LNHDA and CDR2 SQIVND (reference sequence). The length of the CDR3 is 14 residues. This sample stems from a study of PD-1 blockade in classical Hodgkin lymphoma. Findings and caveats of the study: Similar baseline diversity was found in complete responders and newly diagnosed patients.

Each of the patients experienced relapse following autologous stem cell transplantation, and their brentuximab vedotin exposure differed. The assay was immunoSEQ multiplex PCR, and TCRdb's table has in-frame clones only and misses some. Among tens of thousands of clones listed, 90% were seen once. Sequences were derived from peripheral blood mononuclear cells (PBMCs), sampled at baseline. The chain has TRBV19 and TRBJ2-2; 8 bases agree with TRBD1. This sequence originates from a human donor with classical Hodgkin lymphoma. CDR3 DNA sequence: TGTGCCAGTAGTACGGGACAGGCCCACAGGGAGCTGTTTTTT. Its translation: CASSTGQAHRELFF.